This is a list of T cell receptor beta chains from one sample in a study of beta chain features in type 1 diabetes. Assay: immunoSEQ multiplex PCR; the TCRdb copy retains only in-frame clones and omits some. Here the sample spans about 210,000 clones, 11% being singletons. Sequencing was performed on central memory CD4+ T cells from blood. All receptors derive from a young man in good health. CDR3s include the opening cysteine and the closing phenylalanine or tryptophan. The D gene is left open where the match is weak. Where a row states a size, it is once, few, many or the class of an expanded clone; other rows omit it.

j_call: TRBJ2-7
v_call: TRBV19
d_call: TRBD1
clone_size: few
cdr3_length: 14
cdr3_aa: CASQAGGTAYEQYF
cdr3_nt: TGTGCTTCTCAGGCAGGGGGCACGGCCTACGAGCAGTACTTC

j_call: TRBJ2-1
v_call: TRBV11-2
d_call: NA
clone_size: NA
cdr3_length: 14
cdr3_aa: CASSASRGNGEQFF
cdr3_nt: TGTGCCAGCAGCGCCAGTCGGGGGAACGGCGAGCAGTTCTTC

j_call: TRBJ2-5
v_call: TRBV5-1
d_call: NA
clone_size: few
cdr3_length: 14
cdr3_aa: CASSFSPGQETQYF
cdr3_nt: TGCGCCAGCAGCTTCTCTCCCGGACAAGAGACCCAGTACTTC

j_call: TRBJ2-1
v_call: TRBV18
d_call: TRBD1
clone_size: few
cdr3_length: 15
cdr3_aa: CASSYRGQKDNEQFF
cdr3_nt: TGTGCCAGCTCCTATAGGGGACAGAAGGACAATGAGCAGTTCTTC

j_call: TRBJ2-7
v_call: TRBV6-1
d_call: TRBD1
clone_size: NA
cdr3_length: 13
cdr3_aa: CASWGGQGYEQYF
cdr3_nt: TGTGCCAGCTGGGGCGGACAGGGTTACGAGCAGTACTTC

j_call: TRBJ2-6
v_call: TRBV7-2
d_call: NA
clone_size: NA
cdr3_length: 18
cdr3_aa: CASSLGPIQGAGANVLTF
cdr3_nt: TGTGCCAGCAGCTTAGGGCCGATACAGGGAGCTGGGGCCAACGTCCTGACTTTC

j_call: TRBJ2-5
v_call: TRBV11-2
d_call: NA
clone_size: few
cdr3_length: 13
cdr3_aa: CASTRDFRETQYF
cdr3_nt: TGTGCCAGCACCCGGGACTTTCGGGAGACCCAGTACTTC

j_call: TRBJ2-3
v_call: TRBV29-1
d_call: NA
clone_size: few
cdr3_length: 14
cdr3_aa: CSVGADYNTDTQYF
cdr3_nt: TGCAGCGTTGGCGCGGATTACAACACAGATACGCAGTATTTT

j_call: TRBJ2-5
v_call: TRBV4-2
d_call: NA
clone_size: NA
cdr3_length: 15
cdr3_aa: CASSQDLQPRKTQYF
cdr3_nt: TGTGCCAGCAGCCAAGATCTGCAGCCCCGGAAGACCCAGTACTTC

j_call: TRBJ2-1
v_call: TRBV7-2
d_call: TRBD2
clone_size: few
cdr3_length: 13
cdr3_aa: CASSPTSGIEQFF
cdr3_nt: TGTGCCAGCAGCCCTACTAGCGGGATCGAGCAGTTCTTC

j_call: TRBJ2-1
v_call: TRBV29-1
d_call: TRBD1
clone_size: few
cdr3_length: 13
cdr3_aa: CSVELQGAGEQFF
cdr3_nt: TGCAGCGTTGAACTACAGGGGGCCGGTGAGCAGTTCTTC

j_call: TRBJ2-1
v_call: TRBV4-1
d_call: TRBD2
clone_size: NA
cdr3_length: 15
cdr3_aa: CASSQWTSGSNEQFF
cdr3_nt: TGCGCCAGCAGCCAATGGACTAGCGGATCCAATGAGCAGTTCTTC

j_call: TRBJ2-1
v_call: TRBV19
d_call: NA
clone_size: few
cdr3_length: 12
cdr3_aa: CASSLHLNEQFF
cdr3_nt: TGTGCCAGTAGTCTACACCTGAATGAGCAGTTCTTC

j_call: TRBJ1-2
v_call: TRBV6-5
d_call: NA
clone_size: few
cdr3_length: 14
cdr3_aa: CASSRNKPPYGYTF
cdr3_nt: TGTGCCAGCAGCCGCAACAAGCCGCCCTATGGCTACACCTTC

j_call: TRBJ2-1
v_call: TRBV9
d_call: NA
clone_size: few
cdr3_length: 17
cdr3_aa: CASSVGVSRYSYNEQFF
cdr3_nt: TGTGCCAGCAGCGTAGGTGTTAGCCGATACTCCTACAATGAGCAGTTCTTC

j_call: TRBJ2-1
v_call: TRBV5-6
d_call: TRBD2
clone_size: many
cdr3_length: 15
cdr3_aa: CASSLSGKSWNEQFF
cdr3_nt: TGTGCCAGCAGCTTGAGCGGGAAGTCGTGGAATGAGCAGTTCTTC

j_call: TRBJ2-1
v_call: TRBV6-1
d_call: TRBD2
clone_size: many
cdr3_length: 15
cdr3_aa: CASSVELTSGQEQFF
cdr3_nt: TGTGCCAGCAGTGTGGAACTGACTAGCGGTCAAGAGCAGTTCTTC

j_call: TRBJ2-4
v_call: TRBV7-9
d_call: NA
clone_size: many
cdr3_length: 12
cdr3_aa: CASSATSGIQYF
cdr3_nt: TGTGCCAGCAGCGCTACTAGTGGCATTCAGTACTTC

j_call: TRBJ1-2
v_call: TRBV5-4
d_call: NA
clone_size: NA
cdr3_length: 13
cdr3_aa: CASSLEADYGYTF
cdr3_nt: TGTGCCAGCAGCTTGGAGGCGGACTATGGCTACACCTTC

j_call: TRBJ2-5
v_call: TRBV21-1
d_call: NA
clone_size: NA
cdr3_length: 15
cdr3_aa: CASSKGAFHQETQYF
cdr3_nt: TGTGCCAGCAGCAAAGGGGCCTTCCACCAAGAGACCCAGTACTTC

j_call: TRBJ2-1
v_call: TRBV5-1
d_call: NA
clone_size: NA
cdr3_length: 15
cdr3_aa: CASSLSGGGYNEQFF
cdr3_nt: TGCGCCAGCAGCTTGAGCGGAGGAGGCTACAATGAGCAGTTCTTC

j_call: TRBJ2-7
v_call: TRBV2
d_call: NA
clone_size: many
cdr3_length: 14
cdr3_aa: CASSVRTASQSRYF
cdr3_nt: TGTGCCAGCAGTGTTAGGACTGCATCCCAAAGCCGGTACTTC

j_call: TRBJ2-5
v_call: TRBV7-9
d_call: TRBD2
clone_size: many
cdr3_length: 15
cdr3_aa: CASSFIAGVGETQYF
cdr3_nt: TGTGCCAGCAGCTTCATAGCGGGAGTAGGAGAGACCCAGTACTTC

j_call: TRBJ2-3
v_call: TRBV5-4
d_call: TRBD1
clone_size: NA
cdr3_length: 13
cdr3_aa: CASSWDRTDTQYF
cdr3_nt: TGTGCCAGCAGCTGGGACAGAACAGATACGCAGTATTTT

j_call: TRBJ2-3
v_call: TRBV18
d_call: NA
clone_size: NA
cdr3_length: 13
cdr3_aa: CASSPPGTDTQYF
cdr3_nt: TGTGCCAGCTCACCACCTGGCACAGATACGCAGTATTTT

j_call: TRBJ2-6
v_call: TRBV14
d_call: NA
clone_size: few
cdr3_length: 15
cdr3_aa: CASSPQVTGANVLTF
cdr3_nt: TGTGCCAGCAGTCCACAGGTTACTGGGGCCAACGTCCTGACTTTC

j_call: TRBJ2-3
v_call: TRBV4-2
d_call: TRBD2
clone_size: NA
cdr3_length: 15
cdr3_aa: CASSQVLAGTDTQYF
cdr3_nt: TGTGCCAGCAGCCAAGTCCTAGCGGGCACAGATACGCAGTATTTT

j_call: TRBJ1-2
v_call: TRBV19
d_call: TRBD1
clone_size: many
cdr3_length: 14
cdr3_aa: CASSHWGQNYGYTF
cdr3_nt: TGTGCCAGTAGCCATTGGGGACAGAACTATGGCTACACCTTC

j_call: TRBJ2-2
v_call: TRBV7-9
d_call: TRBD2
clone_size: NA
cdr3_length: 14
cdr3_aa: CASRTSGNTGELFF
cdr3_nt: TGTGCCAGCAGGACTAGCGGGAACACCGGGGAGCTGTTTTTT

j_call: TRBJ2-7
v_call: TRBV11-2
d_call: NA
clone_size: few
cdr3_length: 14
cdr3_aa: CASSPLFRAYEQYF
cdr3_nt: TGTGCCAGCAGCCCACTCTTCAGAGCCTACGAGCAGTACTTC

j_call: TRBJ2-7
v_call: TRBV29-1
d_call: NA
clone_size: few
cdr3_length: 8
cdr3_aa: CSDRLGYF
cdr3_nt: TGCAGCGACCGCCTTGGTTACTTC

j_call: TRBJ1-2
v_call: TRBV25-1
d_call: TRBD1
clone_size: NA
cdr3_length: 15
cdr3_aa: CASSAPKQGDYGYTF
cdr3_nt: TGTGCCAGCAGTGCACCGAAACAGGGGGACTATGGCTACACCTTC

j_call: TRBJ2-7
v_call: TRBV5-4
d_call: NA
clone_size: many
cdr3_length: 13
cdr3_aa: CASSPTNLYEQYF
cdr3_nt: TGTGCCAGCAGCCCGACGAACCTATACGAGCAGTACTTC

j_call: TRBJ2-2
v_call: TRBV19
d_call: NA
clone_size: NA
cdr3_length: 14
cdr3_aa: CASSIGANTGELFF
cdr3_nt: TGTGCCAGTAGTATCGGTGCGAACACCGGGGAGCTGTTTTTT

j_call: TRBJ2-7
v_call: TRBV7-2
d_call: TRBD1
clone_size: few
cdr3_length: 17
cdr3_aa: CASSLAFSGTGSYEQYF
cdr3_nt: TGTGCCAGCAGCTTAGCTTTTTCCGGGACAGGGTCATACGAGCAGTACTTC

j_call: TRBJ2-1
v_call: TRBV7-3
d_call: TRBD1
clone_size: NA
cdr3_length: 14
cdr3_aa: CASSLDRGNNEQFF
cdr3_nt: TGTGCCAGCAGCTTAGACAGGGGGAACAATGAGCAGTTCTTC

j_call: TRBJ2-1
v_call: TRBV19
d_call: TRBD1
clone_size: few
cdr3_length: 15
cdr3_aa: CASSVTGTVYNEQFF
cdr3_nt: TGTGCCAGTAGTGTCACCGGGACAGTCTACAATGAGCAGTTCTTC

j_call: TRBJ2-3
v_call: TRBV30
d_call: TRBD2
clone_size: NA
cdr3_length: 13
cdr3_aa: CAFLPTSGRAKYF
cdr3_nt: TGTGCCTTTCTACCGACTAGCGGGAGGGCCAAGTATTTT

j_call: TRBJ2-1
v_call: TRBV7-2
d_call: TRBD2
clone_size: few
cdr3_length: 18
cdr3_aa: CASSLGLLAGGQDNEQFF
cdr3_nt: TGTGCCAGCAGCTTAGGACTACTAGCGGGAGGTCAGGACAATGAGCAGTTCTTC

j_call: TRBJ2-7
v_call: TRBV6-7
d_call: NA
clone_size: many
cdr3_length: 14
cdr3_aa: CASSRREPLGEQYF
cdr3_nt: TGTGCCAGCAGTAGAAGGGAACCCTTAGGGGAGCAGTACTTC

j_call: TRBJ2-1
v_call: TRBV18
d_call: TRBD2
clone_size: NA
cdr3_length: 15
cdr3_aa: CASSPTSGGYNEQFF
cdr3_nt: TGTGCCAGCTCACCGACTAGCGGGGGTTACAATGAGCAGTTCTTC

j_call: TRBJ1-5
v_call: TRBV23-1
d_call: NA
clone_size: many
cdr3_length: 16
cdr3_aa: CASSQSAGKSNQPQHF
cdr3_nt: TGCGCCAGCAGTCAATCGGCAGGGAAGAGCAATCAGCCCCAGCATTTT

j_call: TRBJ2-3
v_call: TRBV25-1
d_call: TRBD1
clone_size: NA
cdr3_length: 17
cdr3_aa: CASSDSPRQGRVYTQYF
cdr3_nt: TGTGCCAGCAGTGATTCCCCTAGACAGGGTAGGGTGTATACGCAGTATTTT

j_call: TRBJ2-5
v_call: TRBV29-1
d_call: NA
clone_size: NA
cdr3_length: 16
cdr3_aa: CSVEGLGRRDQETQYF
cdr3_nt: TGCAGCGTTGAAGGATTAGGACGCAGGGACCAAGAGACCCAGTACTTC

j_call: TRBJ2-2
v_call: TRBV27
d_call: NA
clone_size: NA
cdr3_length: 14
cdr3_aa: CASSLEGGTGELFF
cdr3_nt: TGTGCCAGCAGTTTAGAGGGAGGAACCGGGGAGCTGTTTTTT

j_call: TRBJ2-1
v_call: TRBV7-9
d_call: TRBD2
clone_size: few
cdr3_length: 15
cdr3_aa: CASSPVLAGGVEQFF
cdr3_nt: TGTGCCAGCAGCCCAGTGCTAGCGGGAGGGGTTGAGCAGTTCTTC

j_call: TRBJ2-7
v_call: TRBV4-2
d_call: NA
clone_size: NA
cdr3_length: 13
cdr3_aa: CASSQDGGNEQYF
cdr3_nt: TGTGCCAGCAGCCAAGACGGAGGAAACGAGCAGTACTTC

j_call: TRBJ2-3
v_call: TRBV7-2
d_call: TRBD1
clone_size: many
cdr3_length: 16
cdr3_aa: CASSPRTGAPRDTQYF
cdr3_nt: TGTGCCAGCAGCCCCCGGACAGGGGCCCCCCGGGATACGCAGTATTTT

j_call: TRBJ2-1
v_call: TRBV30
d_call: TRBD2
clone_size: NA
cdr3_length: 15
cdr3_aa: CAWGREWRNSNEQFF
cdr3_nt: TGTGCCTGGGGGAGGGAGTGGCGGAATAGCAATGAGCAGTTCTTC

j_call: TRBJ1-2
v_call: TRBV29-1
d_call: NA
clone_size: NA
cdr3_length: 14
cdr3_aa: CSVEGPWGGLGYTF
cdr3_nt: TGCAGCGTTGAAGGACCATGGGGGGGCCTCGGCTACACCTTC

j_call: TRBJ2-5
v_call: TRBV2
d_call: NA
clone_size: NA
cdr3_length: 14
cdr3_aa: CASRGTAGSETQYF
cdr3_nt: TGTGCCAGCAGGGGGACGGCGGGTTCGGAGACCCAGTACTTC

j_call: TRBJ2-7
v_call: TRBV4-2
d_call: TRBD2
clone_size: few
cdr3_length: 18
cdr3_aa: CASSQVTAGGLRRNEQYF
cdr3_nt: TGTGCCAGCAGCCAAGTGACTGCGGGAGGGCTACGTAGAAACGAGCAGTACTTC

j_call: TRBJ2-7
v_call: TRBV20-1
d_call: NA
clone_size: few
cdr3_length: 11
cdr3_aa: CSYRGAYEQYF
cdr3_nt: TGCAGTTACCGCGGGGCCTACGAGCAGTACTTC

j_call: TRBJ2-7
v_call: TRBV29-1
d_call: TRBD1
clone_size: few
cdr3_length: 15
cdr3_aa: CSAIPAGGSSYEQYF
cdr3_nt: TGCAGCGCCATACCGGCAGGGGGATCCTCCTACGAGCAGTACTTC